What follows describes a single TCR beta chain. These data belong to a study of blood T cell repertoires in COVID-19. CDR1 is SGHRS and CDR2 is YFSETQ in the germline V gene. The V gene end was trimmed by 0 bases and the J gene end by 2 bases; junction bases not matched to a gene: 10. The CDR3 sequence is 17 residues long. TCRdb's table, derived via immunoSEQ multiplex PCR, lists solely in-frame clones and lacks some. Altogether about 130,000 clones are present, 84% being singletons, with the ten largest covering 35% to 55%. The TCR was taken from a human donor in a cohort sampled during active COVID-19. The gene calls are TRBV5-1 and TRBJ2-5; 7 positions agree with TRBD2. The sequenced material came from peripheral blood. The DNA for the CDR3 is TGCGCCAGCAGCTTGGTACTTGGGCCTAGCGGACAAGAGACCCAGTACTTC. This sequence encodes CASSLVLGPSGQETQYF.